Following are 18 T cell receptor beta chains from one sample sequenced in a study of T-cell reconstitution after alpha-beta-depleted transplantation in children. Unique molecular identifiers were incorporated during preparation of the TCRbeta library. TCRdb fed the PCR reads into MiXCR, producing one record per CDR3 protein. Among 250,000 to 400,000 distinct CDR3 sequences listed, around 25% were seen once. The starting material was PBMCs, mostly from graft donor cells, obtained 180 days after TCRalphabeta/CD19-depleted stem cell transplant. The receptors originated from a male patient younger than 18 who had a stem cell transplant for acute lymphoblastic leukemia, so the T cells may come from the graft donor.

With regard to this clonotype: This clone may be a read error of a much larger clone one base away. The gene calls are TRBV7-2 and TRBJ2-7, with D perhaps matching TRBD2 (5 bases). The V gene's germline CDR1 is SGHTA and CDR2 FQGNSA. CDR3 size: 13 residues. The CDR3 loop is CASSLGTGYERYF. CDR3 sequence (DNA): TGTGCCAGCAGCTTAGGGACTGGCTACGAGCGGTACTTC.

The V gene is TRBV18, the J gene TRBJ2-7; 10 bases map to TRBD1. The CDR3 totals 17 residues. Trimming cost V 0 bases and J 2 bases; bases outside gene matches: 7. Germline V gives CDR1 KGHSH, CDR2 LQKENI. The CDR3 DNA reads as TGTGCCAGCTCACCACCGGGACAGGGGTTTGGCACCTACGAGCAGTACTTC. Translating gives CASSPPGQGFGTYEQYF.

This clonotype was picked up many times. V gene TRBV5-1 combines with J gene TRBJ2-2; a weak D match, TRBD1 (5 bases). The germline CDR1 and CDR2 sequences are SGHRS and YFSETQ. With 1 base removed from V and 2 bases from J, the gap between germline ends came to 9 bases. This CDR3 has 15 amino acids. The CDR3 region has the DNA TGCGCCAGCAGCTTGACAGGACCAAACACCGGGGAGCTGTTTTTT. Protein product: CASSLTGPNTGELFF.

About this clonotype: Sequence at one end of the junction differs from germline and may be a read error. J is TRBJ2-7 and V is TRBV5-5; perhaps TRBD2 as D (5 bases). Germline V gives CDR1 SGHKS, CDR2 YYEKEE (reference sequence). The CDR3 covers 16 residues. CDR3 amino acids: CASSLGSGLGTYEQYF. In nucleotides, the CDR3 is TGTGCCAGCAGTTTGGGATCCGGACTGGGAACCTACGAGCAGTACTTC.

The chain recombines TRBV7-3 with TRBJ2-2, with D possibly TRBD1 on 6 matching bases. CDR3 length equals 15 residues. Trimming removed 6 bases at V and 6 bases at J, with 17 bases between. Germline CDR1 is SGHTA and CDR2 is FQGTGA. CDR3 coding DNA: TGTGCCAGCAGTACAACAGGGCGGGTGGCCGGGGAGCTGTTTTTT. Its protein is CASSTTGRVAGELFF.

The chain carries TRBV13 and TRBJ2-5; a weak D match, TRBD1 (5 bases). Germline CDR1 and CDR2: PRHDT and FYEKMQ (reference sequence). The CDR3 has 14 residues. Trimming stripped 3 bases from V and 0 bases from J, with 8 bases between. This CDR3 is CASSFDSNQETQYF. The CDR3 coding sequence is TGTGCCAGCAGCTTCGACAGCAACCAAGAGACCCAGTACTTC.

This rearrangement joins TRBV19 to TRBJ1-5; tentative D call: TRBD1 (5 bases). There are 14 residues in the CDR3. V lost 4 bases, J lost 4 bases, and 11 bases lay in between. Germline CDR1 reads LNHDA; CDR2 reads SQIVND (reference sequence). CDR3 DNA sequence: TGTGCCAGTAGTACCTCCCGACAGAATCAGCCCCAGCATTTT. Translation gives CASSTSRQNQPQHF.

The chain couples TRBV20-1 to TRBJ1-5; no reliable D call. V was clipped by 2 bases and J by 6 bases, with 17 bases between them. CDR1 is DFQATT, CDR2 SNEGSKA, per germline (reference sequence). The CDR3 is made up of 15 amino acids. CDR3 residues: CSARSRATFSQPQHF. The CDR3 DNA follows: TGCAGTGCTAGAAGTAGGGCCACTTTCAGTCAGCCCCAGCATTTT.

This clonotype occurred a few times. The chain combines TRBV27 with TRBJ2-7; 7 bases map to TRBD1. Per the germline V gene, CDR1 is MNHEY and CDR2 is SMNVEV (reference sequence). V lost 5 bases to trimming and J lost 10 bases; unmatched junction nucleotides: 5. The CDR3 is 11 residues long. CDR3 nucleotides: TGTGCCAGCAGTCCCGGGACAGAACAGTACTTC. The encoded protein is CASSPGTEQYF.

This clonotype was counted once. V is TRBV7-3 and J is TRBJ2-5, with 7 nucleotides matching TRBD2. V was clipped by 3 bases and J by 5 bases; unmatched bases: 9. This CDR3 has 15 amino acids. CDR1 and CDR2 from the germline V gene are SGHTA and FQGTGA. CDR3 sequence (DNA): TGTGCCAGCAGCTTCCGAGCGGGGCCCTGGGAGACCCAGTACTTC. It is translated as CASSFRAGPWETQYF.

V is TRBV6-1 and J is TRBJ1-4, with 7 bases fitting TRBD1. This CDR3 region has 14 residues. Germline CDR1 reads MNHNS; CDR2 reads SASEGT. V dropped 7 bases and J dropped 10; count of bases not matched to a gene: 12. The CDR3, as DNA: TGTGCCAGCAAAGGGGGGACAGCTATATCAAAACTGTTTTTT. Its protein product is CASKGGTAISKLFF.

This clonotype was seen more than once but under ten times. The chain links TRBV27 to TRBJ2-4; D gene uncertain. Germline CDR1 reads MNHEY; CDR2 reads SMNVEV (reference sequence). V was pared by 6 bases and J by 3 bases, with 9 bases between. This CDR3 is 13 amino acids long. CDR3 residues: CASSPPYKNIQYF. In DNA, the CDR3 is TGTGCCAGCAGCCCTCCCTACAAAAACATTCAGTACTTC.

CDR3 DNA sequence: TGTGCCAGCAGCCCGGTAATATTAGGTGGCTACACCTTC. Translating it yields CASSPVILGGYTF. The rearrangement joins TRBV5-5 to TRBJ1-2; D gene ambiguous. CDR3 length: 13 residues. The germline V and J ends were trimmed by 4 bases and 7 bases, with 14 bases remaining between them. CDR1 and CDR2 from the germline V gene are SGHKS and YYEKEE (reference sequence).

This clonotype has a handful of counts. The V gene is TRBV12-3 or TRBV12-4, the J gene TRBJ2-3, with 7 bases matching TRBD2. The CDR3 sequence is 17 residues long. Trimming removed 6 bases from V and 5 bases from J; junction bases left unmatched: 17. This CDR3 is CASSPPWGSGTVDTQYF. The CDR3 DNA is TGTGCCAGCAGCCCTCCCTGGGGAAGCGGGACTGTAGATACGCAGTATTTT.

This clonotype appeared a few times. The chain recombines TRBV28 with TRBJ1-5, with a weak D call TRBD1 (5 bases). This CDR3 region has 15 residues. V shed 3 bases and J shed 7 bases, with 16 bases lying between them. Germline V lookup: CDR1 MDHEN, CDR2 SYDVKM. Written as DNA, the CDR3 is TGTGCCAGCAGTTTGGGACGGTTAACGGGACAGCCCCAGCATTTT. Translated: CASSLGRLTGQPQHF.

In its sample, this clonotype was seen once. The J gene is TRBJ2-3, the V gene TRBV7-3, with TRBD1 identical over 9 bases. The germline gives CDR1 SGHTA, CDR2 FQGTGA. J lost 2 bases, V lost 1 base, and 4 bases had no gene match. The CDR3 runs to 16 residues. The DNA of the CDR3 is TGTGCCAGCAGCTTAAGTAACAGGGGGCCCACAGATACGCAGTATTTT. Amino acids: CASSLSNRGPTDTQYF.

The CDR3 DNA follows: TGTGCCAGCAGCCCGCGCGGGACAGGCGCCCAAGAGACCCAGTACTTC. Translating gives CASSPRGTGAQETQYF. This chain links TRBV11-2 with TRBJ2-5; 8 nucleotides line up with TRBD1. The CDR3 consists of 16 residues. J gave up 1 base and V 5 bases, and 9 bases lay outside the gene matches. Germline-derived CDR1 and CDR2 are SGHAT and FQNNGV.

This chain connects TRBV3-1 to TRBJ2-2, with no clear D. The germline V and J ends were trimmed by 3 bases and 6 bases, with 11 bases remaining between them. CDR1 and CDR2 from the germline V gene are LGHDT and YNNKEL (reference sequence). The CDR3 totals 14 residues. CDR3 bases: TGTGCCAGCAGCCAGCCGTGGTCCCCCGGGGAGCTGTTTTTT. Residues: CASSQPWSPGELFF.